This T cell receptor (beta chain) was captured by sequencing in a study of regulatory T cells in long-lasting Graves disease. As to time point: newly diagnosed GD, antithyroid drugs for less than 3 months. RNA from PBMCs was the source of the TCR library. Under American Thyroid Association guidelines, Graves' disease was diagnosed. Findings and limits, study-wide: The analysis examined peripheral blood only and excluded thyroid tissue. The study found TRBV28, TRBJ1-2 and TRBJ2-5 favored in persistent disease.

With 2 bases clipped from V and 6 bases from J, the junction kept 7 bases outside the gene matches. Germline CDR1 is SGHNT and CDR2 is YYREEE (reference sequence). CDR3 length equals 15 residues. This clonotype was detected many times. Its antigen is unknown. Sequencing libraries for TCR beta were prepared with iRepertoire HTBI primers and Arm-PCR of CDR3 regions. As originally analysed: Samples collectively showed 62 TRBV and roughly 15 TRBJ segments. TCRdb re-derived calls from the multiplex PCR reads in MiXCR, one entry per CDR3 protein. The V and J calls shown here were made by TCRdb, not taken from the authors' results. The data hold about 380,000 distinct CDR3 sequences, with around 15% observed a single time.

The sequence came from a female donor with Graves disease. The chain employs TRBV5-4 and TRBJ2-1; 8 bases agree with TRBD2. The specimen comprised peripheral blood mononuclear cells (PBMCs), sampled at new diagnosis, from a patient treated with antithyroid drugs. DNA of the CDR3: TGTGCCAGCAGCTTTGGGACTAGAGCGGCCAATGAGCAGTTCTTC. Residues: CASSFGTRAANEQFF.